Shown below are 4 T cell receptor beta chains from a single sample sequenced in a study of beta chain features in type 1 diabetes. Expressed TCRB transcripts got sequenced, as all isolated RNA was reverse transcribed. Only in-frame clones appear in the TCRdb table, and some are missing; sequencing was by immunoSEQ multiplex PCR. The sample has under 900,000 clones; roughly a sixth are singletons. Sequencing was carried out using naive CD4+ T cells from blood. All receptors come from a woman under 30 in good health.

This clone is a singleton in its sample. CDR3 region: CASSIDPTNYGYTF. Written as DNA, the CDR3 is TGTGCCAGTAGTATTGACCCGACGAACTATGGCTACACCTTC. This chain links TRBV19 with TRBJ1-2; D unclear. Germline V gives CDR1 LNHDA, CDR2 SQIVND (reference sequence). The V gene lost 3 bases and the J gene lost 2 bases, with 10 bases spanning the gap. The CDR3 has 14 residues. The whole variable domain, filled in from reference TRBV19 and TRBJ1-2, reads DGGITQSPKYLFRKEGQNVTLSCEQNLNHDAMYWYRQDPGQGLRLIYYSQIVNDFQKGDIAEGYSVSREKKESFPLTVTSAQKNPTAFYLCASSIDPTNYGYTFGSGTRLTVV.

This clone was picked up many times. V gene TRBV23-1 combines with J gene TRBJ2-2; 11 nucleotides line up with TRBD2. TRBV23-1 is treated as an ORF (open reading frame) with a function not yet certain. V dropped 8 bases and J dropped 6; count of bases not matched to a gene: 11. The CDR3 consists of 16 residues. DNA for the CDR3: TGCGCCAGCGTAGGAGCTCTAGCGGGAGGCTCCGGGGAGCTGTTTTTT. This codes for CASVGALAGGSGELFF.

This clone has just a few counts. The rearrangement links TRBV21-1 to TRBJ2-7; the DNA was not used to check the table's D call, TRBD1. TRBV21-1 is designated a pseudogene. This CDR3 has 15 amino acids. CDR3 sequence: CASSTLGQGAYEQYF. Written as DNA, the CDR3 is TGTGCCAGCAGCACCCTTGGACAGGGGGCCTACGAGCAGTACTTC.

In its sample, this clone was seen a few times. V usage is TRBV19 and J usage is TRBJ2-1, with TRBD2 matching 12 bases. V shed 7 bases, J shed 4 bases, and the junction held 14 bases outside the gene matches. This CDR3 has 18 amino acids. Germline V gives CDR1 LNHDA, CDR2 SQIVND (reference sequence). This chain's CDR3 is CASTPDSSGTSGYNEQFF. The CDR3 DNA is TGTGCCAGTACCCCAGACAGTTCCGGGACTAGCGGGTACAATGAGCAGTTCTTC.